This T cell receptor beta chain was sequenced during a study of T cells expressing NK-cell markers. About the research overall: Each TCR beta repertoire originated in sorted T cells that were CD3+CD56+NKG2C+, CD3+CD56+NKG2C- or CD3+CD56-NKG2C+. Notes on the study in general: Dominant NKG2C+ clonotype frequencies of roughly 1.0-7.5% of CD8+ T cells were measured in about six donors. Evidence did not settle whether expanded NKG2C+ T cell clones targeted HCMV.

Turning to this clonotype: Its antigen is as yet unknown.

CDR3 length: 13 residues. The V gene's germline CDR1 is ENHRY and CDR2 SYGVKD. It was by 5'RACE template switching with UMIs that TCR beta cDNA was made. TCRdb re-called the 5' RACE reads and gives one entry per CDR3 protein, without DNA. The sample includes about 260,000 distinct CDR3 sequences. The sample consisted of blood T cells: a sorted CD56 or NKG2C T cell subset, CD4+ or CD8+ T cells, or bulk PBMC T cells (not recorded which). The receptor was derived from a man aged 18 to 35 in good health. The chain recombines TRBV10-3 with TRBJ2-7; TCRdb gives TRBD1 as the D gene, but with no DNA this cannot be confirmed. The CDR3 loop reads CAISPWQGNEQYF.